This T cell receptor (beta chain) was recorded in a study of cytomegalovirus exposure and HLA in healthy donors. Findings and caveats of the study: The study labeled around 160 TCR beta chains cytomegalovirus-associated.

The CDR3 covers 16 residues. CDR1 and CDR2 from the germline V gene are SGHDT and YYEEEE. Unmatched junction bases numbered 10, after V lost 4 bases and J lost 4 bases. PCR amplification relied on 60 Vbeta primers (plus 13 Jbeta primers). Clones were read by immunoSEQ multiplex PCR, and TCRdb kept only the in-frame ones, dropping some. The sample has some 170,000 clones; over 60% are singletons. As for this clone: As yet, its antigen is unknown.

The sample comprised PBMCs. This clonotype was sampled from a woman in her twenties or thirties in good health and CMV-seronegative. The rearrangement uses TRBV5-6 and TRBJ2-1; 8 bases align to TRBD1. DNA of the CDR3: TGTGCCAGCAGCCACTACAAGACAGGGGTTTACAATGAGCAGTTCTTC. This codes for CASSHYKTGVYNEQFF.